This T cell receptor (beta chain) was identified in a study of blood T cell repertoires in COVID-19 (TCRdb year 2020). About the study as a whole: Samples covering the acute and convalescent phases of COVID-19 were provided by collaborators in the United States, Italy and Spain. HLA class I and class II types, where available, came from metadata supplied by the sample provider rather than from assay-based typing. The prospective study material was composed of cDNA or gDNA derived from T cells, B-cell-depleted T cells, or PBMCs. The dataset comprised deeply sampled blood TCRbeta repertoires from subjects exposed to, actively infected with, or recovered from COVID-19. A de-identified subject ID, COVID-19 status, age in years and sex were almost always included in the sample metadata. The repertoires were released in a freely available public database intended as a resource for research on the immune response to SARS-CoV-2. The samples were drawn from two sources: the first 160 participants of the ongoing ImmuneRACE study, and 1,000 to 1,500 subjects contributed by 6 global collaborators.

Overall study results and their limits: The amount of clinical and demographic metadata varied by source and participant and was provided uncurated.

Trimming takes 6 bases off V and 10 bases off J; junction bases not matched to a gene: 9. Reading from cysteine to phenylalanine, the CDR3 counts 15 amino acids. Only the CDR3 DNA stays, 45 bases, in frame from base 1. Reading the germline V gene gives CDR1 SGHRS and CDR2 YFSETQ. TCRbeta CDR3 regions were amplified from genomic DNA using the immunoSEQ Assay, a bias-controlled multiplex PCR. In the authors' own workflow: The number of nucleated cells in each sample was estimated by amplification of reference gene primers within the assay. To quantify the absolute abundance of each unique TCRbeta CDR3 rearrangement, sequence reads were collapsed and filtered. For each sample, productive Simpson clonality was calculated by taking the square root of Simpson's diversity index across productive rearrangements. This is the immuneACCESS table as TCRdb keeps it, with only in-frame sequences that have V and J called. A part of the clones is gone; compared with another copy, unresolved V genes explain less than half, and the rest is unexplained. V and J calls and clone size are as listed in that table; D and trimming were resolved from the DNA. A total of about 200,000 clones appear in this sample, 75% to 95% of them only once. Approximately 0.5% of the sample rests with the top ten.

This clone was detected once. The clone's antigen remains unknown. Per-nucleotide qualities are absent, and no much larger clonotype sits a single base away. The collaborating institutions used their own protocols to collect whole blood in K2EDTA tubes. For TCRbeta analysis, collaborators shipped samples in one of three forms: frozen whole blood, isolated PBMCs, or DNA extracted from either of those sample types. The sequenced sample was peripheral blood. This sequence uses TRBV5-1 and TRBJ1-6, and TRBD1 aligns with 11 junction nucleotides. The source is a man aged 50 to 60 with acute or convalescent COVID-19. The CDR3 sequence is CASTSLGQGDSPLHF. In nucleotides, the sequence is TGCGCCAGCACCTCTTTGGGACAGGGGGACTCACCCCTCCACTTT.